This record concerns one T cell receptor (beta chain) sequence. Antigen unknown. The study enrolled healthy HIV-negative adults without recent acute infections or vaccinations as donors. This record belongs to a study of shared clonotypes between healthy human individuals. Study findings and constraints: Naive subsets, compared against memory subsets, generally had larger estimated richness values. Unshared clonotypes carried lower generation probabilities than those common to all four donors.

The assay was immunoSEQ multiplex PCR, and TCRdb's table has in-frame clones only and misses some. This sample has 1.4 million to 1.5 million clones, with roughly 96% found just once. Germline CDR1 reads SQVTM; CDR2 reads ANQGSEA. Trimming removed 4 bases from V and 2 bases from J, with 11 bases in between. This CDR3 spans 13 amino acids. The sequencing input was naive CD4+ T cells sorted from blood. The subset was: CD45RA+ positively selected. V usage is TRBV29-1 and J usage is TRBJ2-5, with D unclear. This clonotype was sampled from a young man in good health. The CDR3 DNA follows: TGCAGCGTTGCCCCGTACTCGCAAGAGACCCAGTACTTC. Protein sequence: CSVAPYSQETQYF.